The present TCR beta chain was sequenced within a study of T cell responses to AZD1222 COVID-19 vaccine (dated by TCRdb to about 2021). Context from the whole study: A total of 233 trial participants underwent TCR sequencing, of whom 200 to 220 received two doses of AZD1222 and some 25 received two doses of the MenACWY control vaccine. Trial participants were enrolled by age into subgroups of 18-55, 56-69 and 70-plus years, and about 150, 27 and 61 TCR-sequenced participants, respectively, were included in these subgroups.

The time point label on this specimen signifies: baseline before first vaccination. The treatment or condition label for this specimen denotes: meningococcal conjugate vaccine given as trial control. Vaccinee samples came from UK trials COV001 and COV002, including a single-blind randomized controlled phase 2/3 trial of AZD1222 (ChAdOx1 nCoV-19) in healthy adults. For TCRbeta chain sequencing, PBMC samples from trial participants were taken at day 0 and at day 28 after the second dose. The CDR3 regions of human TCRbeta chains were analyzed by immunosequencing. In the authors' own workflow: TCRs in the repertoires were matched against a reference library of SARS-CoV-2-specific TCRs that had been generated with the MIRA antigen-specificity platform. Breadth meant the fraction of unique TCRs that were SARS-CoV-2-associated, whereas depth meant the fraction of total T cells that were SARS-CoV-2-associated. Using the MIRA data, every spike-specific TCR was mapped to the spike region that the TCR reacted to and assigned to either a CD4 or a CD8 class. Log10-transformed breadth and depth values were compared by one-way ANOVA with Sidak's multiple comparisons tests. TCRdb limited this immuneACCESS table to in-frame rearrangements with V and J called. A share of clones is missing; checked studies link under half to unresolved V genes, and the rest is unexplained. For V, J and clone size, that table is used; D and trimming come from the DNA. This sample lists 120,000 to 150,000 clones; about 93% were detected once. Roughly 2.9% of the sample is held by the ten biggest clonotypes.

This clone was detected once. This receptor's antigen is unknown. The record has no base qualities; no much larger clone is one base away. Study-wide findings and limitations: The vaccine-associated CD4 TCRs covered the entire spike protein, and the dominant responses fell in regions 160-218 and 743-854. Participants were mostly white British, with more females than males. The authors suggested clonal diversity may have been underestimated. Spike-specific TCR breadth and depth rose significantly after two AZD1222 doses compared with day 0 and with MenACWY recipients. Nearly half of unique spike-specific TCRs reportedly recognized epitopes outside regions mutated in the B.1.351 and B.1.1.7 variants. In the small 56-69-year group, the increase in depth fell short of significance, most likely because of low power. No day 14 peak-response samples were available, so repertoires were characterized only after the peak T cell response. Only a handful of AZD1222 recipients were SARS-CoV-2 seropositive at baseline, limiting conclusions about previously exposed vaccinees.

Sample: peripheral blood, taken on day 0 of MenACWY control vaccination. The receptor's source is an adult in good health.

The CDR3 region reads CASSGPSGTGRLYYGYTF. The DNA sequence reads TGTGCCAGCAGTGGCCCCTCCGGGACAGGGAGGTTATACTATGGCTACACCTTC. Recombination joined TRBV2 with TRBJ1-2; a stretch of 9 junction bases matches TRBD1. V is cut back by 4 bases and J by 3 bases, with 15 bases in the junction unmatched. CDR1 SNHLY and CDR2 FYNNEI are derived from the germline V gene. The CDR3 goes from the cysteine to the phenylalanine over 18 residues. The CDR3 DNA has 54 bases and is translated from base 1.